The 20 T cell receptor beta chains given below trace back to one sample, sequenced in a study of cytomegalovirus exposure and HLA in healthy donors. Here immunoSEQ multiplex PCR was the method, and the copy in TCRdb shows in-frame clones only, minus some. There are over 150,000 clones in the sample; approximately 86% occur only once, and 2.1% lies in the top ten. The sequencing input was PBMCs. The source is a human donor in good health.

The chain is built from TRBV6-1 and TRBJ2-1, with TRBD1 matching 9 bases. The CDR3 is made up of 17 amino acids. Germline CDR1 and CDR2: MNHNS and SASEGT. J was trimmed by 6 bases and V by 3 bases; bases with no gene match: 12. CDR3 DNA sequence: TGTGCCAGCAGTGATCATAAAGGGACAGGGATGGGCAATGAGCAGTTCTTC. Residues: CASSDHKGTGMGNEQFF.

The chain recombines TRBV15 with TRBJ1-2; possible D gene TRBD1, 6 bases. This CDR3 comprises 14 residues. V was cut by 3 bases and J by 4 bases, with 12 bases left in between. The V gene's germline CDR1 is LNHNV and CDR2 YYDKDF (reference sequence). CDR3 protein: CATSRGTRGYGYTF. The DNA of the CDR3 is TGTGCCACCAGCAGGGGAACCAGGGGCTATGGCTACACCTTC.

This clone showed up just once. V and J are TRBV7-2 and TRBJ2-7; 9 positions agree with TRBD2. Germline assignment: CDR1 SGHTA and CDR2 FQGNSA. V was pared by 0 bases and J by 2 bases, with 5 bases of the junction left unmatched. The CDR3 extends over 16 amino acids. CDR3 in amino acids: CASSLAASGTPYEQYF. The CDR3 nucleotides read TGTGCCAGCAGCTTAGCCGCTAGCGGGACCCCCTACGAGCAGTACTTC.

This chain links TRBV18 with TRBJ1-4; perhaps TRBD1 as D (6 bases). Germline V lookup: CDR1 KGHSH, CDR2 LQKENI. CDR3 size: 15 residues. V lost 5 bases and J lost 7, with 17 bases in between. The CDR3 reads CASSFNRAVGEKLFF. CDR3 nucleotides: TGTGCCAGCTCATTTAACAGGGCGGTGGGTGAAAAACTGTTTTTT. Filled out from reference TRBV18 and TRBJ1-4, the complete variable domain reads NAGVMQNPRHLVRRRGQEARLRCSPMKGHSHVYWYRQLPEEGLKFMVYLQKENIIDESGMPKERFSAEFPKEGPSILRIQQVVRGDSAAYFCASSFNRAVGEKLFFGSGTQLSVL.

The V call is TRBV14, the J call TRBJ1-1, with unresolved D. CDR3 size: 16 residues. The V and J ends lost 3 bases and 4 bases respectively, with 18 bases between them. Germline CDR1 is SGHDN and CDR2 is FVKESK. The CDR3 nucleotides are TGTGCCAGCAGCCAGTTAAGCGCTGTAGGGAGCACTGAAGCTTTCTTT. It encodes CASSQLSAVGSTEAFF.

The rearrangement links TRBV5-1 to TRBJ2-7; D call uncertain. The CDR3 runs 14 residues. V was trimmed by 2 bases and J by 3 bases, leaving 12 bases between them. The V gene's germline CDR1 is SGHRS and CDR2 YFSETQ. The CDR3 loop reads CASSLRLGLYEQYF. CDR3 nucleotides: TGCGCCAGCAGCTTACGGCTGGGCCTCTACGAGCAGTACTTC.

The chain links TRBV5-4 to TRBJ2-7, with 9 nucleotides matching TRBD1. Germline CDR1 SGHNT, CDR2 YYREEE (reference sequence). This CDR3 comprises 15 residues. V dropped 4 bases and J dropped 3; count of bases not matched to a gene: 8. This CDR3 is CASSDGTGRHYEQYF. CDR3 bases: TGTGCCAGCAGCGACGGGACAGGGAGGCACTACGAGCAGTACTTC.

The gene calls are TRBV18 and TRBJ2-1, with a weak D call TRBD2 (5 bases). The CDR3 consists of 12 residues. Per the germline V gene, CDR1 is KGHSH and CDR2 is LQKENI. The V and J ends lost 3 bases and 9 bases respectively, with 9 bases between them. The CDR3 loop is CASSPGLPEQFF. The CDR3 bases are TGTGCCAGCTCACCCGGACTCCCTGAGCAGTTCTTC.

The V and J genes are TRBV29-1 and TRBJ2-3, with 7 bases aligning to TRBD2. Germline-derived CDR1 and CDR2 are SQVTM and ANQGSEA. V lost 6 bases and J lost 0; bases outside the gene matches: 3. The CDR3 contains 13 residues. The CDR3 protein is CSVGGRSTDTQYF. The CDR3 DNA sequence: TGCAGCGTGGGCGGGAGAAGCACAGATACGCAGTATTTT.

The chain carries TRBV6-4 and TRBJ2-2; D might be TRBD1 (5 bases). Per the germline V gene, CDR1 is MRHNA and CDR2 is SNTAGT. V was shortened by 6 bases and J by 6 bases, with 14 bases between the two germline ends. This CDR3 has 14 residues. The CDR3: CASSAQGTAGELFF. CDR3 sequence (DNA): TGTGCCAGCAGCGCCCAGGGTACCGCCGGGGAGCTGTTTTTT.

The chain employs TRBV5-8 and TRBJ1-2; perhaps TRBD1 as D (6 bases). CDR3 length: 13 amino acids. Trimming took off 0 bases at V and 6 bases at J, with 9 bases between the two ends. Per germline, CDR1 SGHTS and CDR2 YDEGEE. Here the CDR3 DNA reads TGTGCCAGCAGCTTGGGCAGGGGAGATGGCTACACCTTC. Its translation is CASSLGRGDGYTF.

This chain links TRBV7-8 with TRBJ2-1; TRBD2 agrees at 13 bases. Trimming removed 2 bases from V and 9 bases from J; junction bases left unmatched: 4. Germline assignment: CDR1 SGHVS and CDR2 FQNEAQ. The CDR3 is made up of 15 amino acids. CDR3 DNA sequence: TGTGCCAGCAGCTTAAGGACTAGCGGGAGTGGTGAGCAGTTCTTC. As protein: CASSLRTSGSGEQFF.

The rearrangement joins TRBV5-4 to TRBJ2-7; 7 nucleotides match TRBD1. The junction had 8 bases not matched to a gene; V was cut back by 3 bases and J by 2 bases. Germline V gives CDR1 SGHNT, CDR2 YYREEE (reference sequence). The CDR3 covers 15 residues. The CDR3 loop reads CASSSGTVDPYEQYF. The CDR3 region has the DNA TGTGCCAGCAGCTCGGGGACAGTAGACCCCTACGAGCAGTACTTC.

V is TRBV9 and J is TRBJ1-1; 12 bases line up with TRBD1. This CDR3 is built from 16 residues. Per the germline V gene, CDR1 is SGDLS and CDR2 is YYNGEE. V shed 3 bases and J 0 bases; nucleotides not matched to a gene: 3. The CDR3 DNA reads TGTGCCAGCAGCGCGGGGGACAGGGGGCTGAACACTGAAGCTTTCTTT. Amino acids: CASSAGDRGLNTEAFF.

The rearrangement joins TRBV25-1 to TRBJ1-3; D remains ambiguous. CDR3 size: 16 residues. CDR1 and CDR2 (germline): MGHDK, SYGVNS. Trimming shortened V by 4 bases and J by 4 bases, and 17 bases separated the two germline ends. For the CDR3, the DNA is TGTGCCAGCAGTGCCCAGCGCGGTTACGGGGGAAACACCATATATTTT. Translation: CASSAQRGYGGNTIYF.

The sample holds one count of this clone. The chain combines TRBV28 with TRBJ1-1; D not resolved. The CDR3 totals 13 residues. The V and J ends lost 2 bases and 7 bases respectively, with 11 bases between them. Germline V gene sequence: CDR1 MDHEN, CDR2 SYDVKM. The CDR3 is CASSLGPGDEAFF. CDR3 in DNA: TGTGCCAGCAGTTTAGGACCGGGAGATGAAGCTTTCTTT. Full variable domain (remainder filled in from reference TRBV28 and TRBJ1-1): DVKVTQSSRYLVKRTGEKVFLECVQDMDHENMFWYRQDPGLGLRLIYFSYDVKMKEKGDIPEGYSVSREKKERFSLILESASTNQTSMYLCASSLGPGDEAFFGQGTRLTVV.

The chain's CDR3 is CSVARQGSYNEQFF. CDR3 bases: TGCAGCGTTGCACGCCAGGGATCCTACAATGAGCAGTTCTTC. This chain uses TRBV29-1 with TRBJ2-1; D might be TRBD1 (5 bases). Germline V CDR1 and CDR2: SQVTM, ANQGSEA. The V end lost 4 bases, the J end lost 1 base, and 11 bases lay between the germline ends. CDR3 length: 14 residues.

The rearrangement uses TRBV6-4 and TRBJ1-5; no clear D gene. V shed 8 bases and J shed 0 bases, with 23 bases lying between them. The CDR3 is 18 amino acids. Germline assignment: CDR1 MRHNA and CDR2 SNTAGT. The CDR3, as DNA: TGTGCCAGCTGCGAGAAAAAAAGAGTAACGCATAGCAATCAGCCCCAGCATTTT. Residues: CASCEKKRVTHSNQPQHF.

V and J are TRBV29-1 and TRBJ1-1, with 7 bases aligning to TRBD1. Looked up from germline, CDR1 is SQVTM and CDR2 is ANQGSEA. V shed 6 bases, J shed 5 bases, and the junction held 3 bases outside the gene matches. The CDR3 has 11 residues. DNA for the CDR3: TGCAGCGTGAGCAGGGGGACTGAAGCTTTCTTT. Its translation: CSVSRGTEAFF.

This clone has more than one count but fewer than ten. The V and J genes are TRBV4-2 and TRBJ2-7, with 7 bases identical to TRBD2. Trimming removed 2 bases from V and 6 bases from J; junction bases left unmatched: 10. Germline loops: CDR1 LGHNA, CDR2 YNFKEQ. The CDR3 runs to 15 residues. CDR3 in DNA: TGTGCCAGCAGCCAACGTCTGAGGGAGGGAGCCGAGCAGTACTTC. As protein: CASSQRLREGAEQYF.